This entry is about one T cell receptor (beta chain). Antigen: not known. TCRdb's copy holds only in-frame clones and misses some; the assay was immunoSEQ multiplex PCR. The data hold 33,000 or so clones, with about 89% observed a single time. This sample was taken from a study of OX40 agonist ivuxolimab in advanced cancers. Background on the study: Intravenous ivuxolimab at 0.01 to 10 mg/kg was given to patients every 2 weeks.

The CDR3 is 15 amino acids. With V trimmed by 1 base and J by 4 bases, 3 bases remained unmatched. Germline V gives CDR1 MNHEY, CDR2 SMNVEV (reference sequence). Whole-study findings and limits: Among expanded peripheral T cells, antigen specificity went undetermined. Expanded clones were, on average, more numerous among CD8+ T cells than CD4+.

Material: CD4+ or CD8+ T cells sorted from blood, obtained in a trial of the OX40 agonist ivuxolimab. V is TRBV27 and J is TRBJ2-2; the match to TRBD2 covers 7 bases. The clonotype comes from an adult with an advanced solid tumor such as melanoma, head and neck, liver or kidney cancer. The CDR3 DNA reads as TGTGCCAGCAGTTTATTCGCGGGAGTCACCGGGGAGCTGTTTTTT. This encodes CASSLFAGVTGELFF.